Included here is one T cell receptor (beta chain) sequence, with context. Antigen unknown. These data are taken from a study of T cell clonotyping in hematopoietic cell transplantation. Study-level points and caveats: Broader posttransplant TCR repertoire diversity was predicted by graft donor and pretransplant recipient Inverse Simpson Index values. Pathologically expanded recipient clonotypes increased progressively from day 30 to day 180 as diversity fell. At the given depth, recipient repertoires were over 95% de novo clonotypes. Without cell sorting, CD4 versus CD8 contributions remain unresolved.

Profiled with immunoSEQ multiplex PCR; TCRdb holds only in-frame clones, not every one. The sample includes about 15,000 clones, roughly 88% seen only once; the top ten take approximately 4%. This CDR3 contains 14 residues. V lost 2 bases, J lost 5 bases, and 10 bases lay in between. Germline lookup yields CDR1 SNHLY and CDR2 FYNNEI. This rearrangement joins TRBV2 to TRBJ1-5; D is ambiguous. What was sequenced was peripheral blood mononuclear cells. The TCR was taken from a middle-aged woman in good health. Some clones in this sample may be carry-over from other donors' samples. This CDR3 reads CASSERPGYQPQHF. In DNA, the CDR3 is TGTGCCAGCAGTGAACGGCCCGGGTATCAGCCCCAGCATTTT. The full variable domain, rest sourced from reference TRBV2 and TRBJ1-5, is EPEVTQTPSHQVTQMGQEVILRCVPISNHLYFYWYRQILGQKVEFLVSFYNNEISEKSEIFDDQFSVERPDGSNFTLKIRSTKLEDSAMYFCASSERPGYQPQHFGDGTRLSIL.